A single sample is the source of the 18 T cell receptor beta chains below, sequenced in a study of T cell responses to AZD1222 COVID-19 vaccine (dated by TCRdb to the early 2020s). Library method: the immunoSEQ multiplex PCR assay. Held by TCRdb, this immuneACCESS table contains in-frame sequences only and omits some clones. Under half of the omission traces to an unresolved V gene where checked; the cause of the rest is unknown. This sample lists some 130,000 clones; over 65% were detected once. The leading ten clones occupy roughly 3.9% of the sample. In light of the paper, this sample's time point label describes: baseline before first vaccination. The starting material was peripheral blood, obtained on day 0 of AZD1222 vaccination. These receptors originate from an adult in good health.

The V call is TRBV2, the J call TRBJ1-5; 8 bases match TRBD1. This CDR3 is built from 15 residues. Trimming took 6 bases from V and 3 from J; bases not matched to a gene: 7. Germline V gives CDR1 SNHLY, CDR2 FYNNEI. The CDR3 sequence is CASRARTGINQPQHF. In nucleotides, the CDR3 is TGTGCCAGCAGAGCTAGGACAGGGATCAATCAGCCCCAGCATTTT.

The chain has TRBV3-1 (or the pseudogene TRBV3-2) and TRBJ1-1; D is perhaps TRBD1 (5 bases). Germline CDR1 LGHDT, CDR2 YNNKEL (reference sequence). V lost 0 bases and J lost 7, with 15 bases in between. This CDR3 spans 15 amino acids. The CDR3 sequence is CASSQEGRELVEAFF. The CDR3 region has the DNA TGTGCCAGCAGCCAAGAGGGCAGGGAGCTGGTTGAAGCTTTCTTT.

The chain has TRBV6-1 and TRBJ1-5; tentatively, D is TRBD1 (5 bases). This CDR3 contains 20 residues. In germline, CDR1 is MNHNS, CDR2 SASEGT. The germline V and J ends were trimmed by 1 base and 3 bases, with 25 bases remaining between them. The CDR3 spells CASSEGVPGTDPLTNQPQHF. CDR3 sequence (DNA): TGTGCCAGCAGTGAAGGGGTCCCCGGGACGGACCCCCTTACCAATCAGCCCCAGCATTTT.

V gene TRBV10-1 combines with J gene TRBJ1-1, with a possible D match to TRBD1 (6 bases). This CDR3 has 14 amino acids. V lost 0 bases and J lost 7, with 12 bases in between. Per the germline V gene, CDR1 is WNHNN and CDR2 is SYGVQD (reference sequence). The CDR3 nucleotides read TGCGCCAGCAGTGAGTCTCAGGGGTGGAATGAAGCTTTCTTT. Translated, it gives CASSESQGWNEAFF.

CDR3 DNA: TGTGCCAGCACGTATGGGGGACCCACAGATACGCAGTATTTT. Its translation: CASTYGGPTDTQYF. V and J are TRBV19 and TRBJ2-3, with D possibly being TRBD1 or TRBD2 (5 bases each). The CDR3 extends over 14 amino acids. Germline lookup yields CDR1 LNHDA and CDR2 SQIVND (reference sequence). The V end was cut by 9 bases, the J end by 2 bases, with 15 bases between.

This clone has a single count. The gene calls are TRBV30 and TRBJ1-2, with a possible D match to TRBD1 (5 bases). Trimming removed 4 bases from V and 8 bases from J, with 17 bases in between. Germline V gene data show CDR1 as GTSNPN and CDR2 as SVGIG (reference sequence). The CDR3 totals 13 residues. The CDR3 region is CAWTPKVGVGYTF. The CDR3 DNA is TGTGCCTGGACCCCCAAAGTAGGGGTGGGCTACACCTTC.

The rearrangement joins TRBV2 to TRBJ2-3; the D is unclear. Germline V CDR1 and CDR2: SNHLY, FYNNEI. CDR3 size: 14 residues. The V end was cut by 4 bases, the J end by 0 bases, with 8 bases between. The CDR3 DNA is TGTGCCAGCAGTGCTGGGCAGAGCACAGATACGCAGTATTTT. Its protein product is CASSAGQSTDTQYF.

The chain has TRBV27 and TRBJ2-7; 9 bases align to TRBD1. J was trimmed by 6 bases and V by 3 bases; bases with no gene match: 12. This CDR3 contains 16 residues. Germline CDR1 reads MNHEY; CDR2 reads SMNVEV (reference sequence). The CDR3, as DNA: TGTGCCAGCAGTTTCACTACAGGGGGCTGGGGGGGCGAGCAGTACTTC. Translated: CASSFTTGGWGGEQYF.

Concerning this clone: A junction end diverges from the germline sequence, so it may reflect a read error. The DNA of the CDR3 is TGTGCCAGCAGTAAAGCTAACTCTGGAAACACCATATATTTT. This encodes CASSKANSGNTIYF. The chain links TRBV6-1 to TRBJ1-3; D not certain. Germline lookup yields CDR1 MNHNS and CDR2 SASEGT. The CDR3 loop spans 14 amino acids.

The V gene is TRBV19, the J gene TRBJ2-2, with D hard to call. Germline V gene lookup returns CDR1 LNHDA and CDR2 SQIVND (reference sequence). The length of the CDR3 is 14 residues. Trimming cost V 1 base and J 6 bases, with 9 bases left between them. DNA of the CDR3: TGTGCCAGTAGTATAGGTCCAGGATCCGGGGAGCTGTTTTTT. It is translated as CASSIGPGSGELFF.

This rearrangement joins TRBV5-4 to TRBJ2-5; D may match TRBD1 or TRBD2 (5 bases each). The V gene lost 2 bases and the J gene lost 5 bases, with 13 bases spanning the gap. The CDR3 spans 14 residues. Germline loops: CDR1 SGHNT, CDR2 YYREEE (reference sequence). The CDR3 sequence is CASSFGGPRETQYF. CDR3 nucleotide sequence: TGTGCCAGCAGCTTTGGGGGACCTCGGGAGACCCAGTACTTC. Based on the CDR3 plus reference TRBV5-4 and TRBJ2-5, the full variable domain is ETGVTQSPTHLIKTRGQQVTLRCSSQSGHNTVSWYQQALGQGPQFIFQYYREEENGRGNFPPRFSGLQFPNYSSELNVNALELDDSALYLCASSFGGPRETQYFGPGTRLLVL.

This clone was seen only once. The CDR3 bases are TGCGCCAGCAGCCTACGGACAGGGGGTGGTGATACGCAGTATTTT. This translates into CASSLRTGGGDTQYF. J is TRBJ2-3 and V is TRBV5-1, with 10 nucleotides matching TRBD1. The CDR3 is 15 amino acids. Germline values: CDR1 SGHRS, CDR2 YFSETQ. V shed 4 bases and J 6 bases; nucleotides not matched to a gene: 8.

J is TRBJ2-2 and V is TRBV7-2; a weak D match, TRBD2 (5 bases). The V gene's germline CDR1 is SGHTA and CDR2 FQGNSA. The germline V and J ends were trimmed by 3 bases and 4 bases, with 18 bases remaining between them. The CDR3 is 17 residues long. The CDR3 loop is CASSFFGREGPTGELFF. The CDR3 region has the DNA TGTGCCAGCAGCTTTTTTGGCCGGGAAGGGCCCACCGGGGAGCTGTTTTTT.

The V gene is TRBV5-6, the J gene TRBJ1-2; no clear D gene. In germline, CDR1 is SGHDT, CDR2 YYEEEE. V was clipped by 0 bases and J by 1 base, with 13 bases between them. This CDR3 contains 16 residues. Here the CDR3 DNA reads TGTGCCAGCAGCTTGGAGGAGGGAAGAATTAACTATGGCTACACCTTC. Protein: CASSLEEGRINYGYTF.

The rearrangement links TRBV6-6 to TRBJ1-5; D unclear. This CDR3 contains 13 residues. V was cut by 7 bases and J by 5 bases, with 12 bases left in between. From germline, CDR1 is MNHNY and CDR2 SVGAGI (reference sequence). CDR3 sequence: CASTDELDQPQHF. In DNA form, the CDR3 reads TGTGCCAGCACCGACGAGTTGGATCAGCCCCAGCATTTT.

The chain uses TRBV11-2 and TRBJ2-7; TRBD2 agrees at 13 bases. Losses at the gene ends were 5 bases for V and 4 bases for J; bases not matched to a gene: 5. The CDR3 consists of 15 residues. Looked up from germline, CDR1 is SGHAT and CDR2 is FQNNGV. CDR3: CASSPGTSGVYEQYF. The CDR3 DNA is TGTGCCAGCAGCCCAGGGACTAGCGGGGTGTACGAGCAGTACTTC.

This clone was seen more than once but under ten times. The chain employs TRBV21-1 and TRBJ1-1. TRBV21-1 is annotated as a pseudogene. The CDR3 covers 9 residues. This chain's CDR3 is CASSNQAFF. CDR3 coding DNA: TGTGCCAGCAGCAACCAAGCTTTCTTT.

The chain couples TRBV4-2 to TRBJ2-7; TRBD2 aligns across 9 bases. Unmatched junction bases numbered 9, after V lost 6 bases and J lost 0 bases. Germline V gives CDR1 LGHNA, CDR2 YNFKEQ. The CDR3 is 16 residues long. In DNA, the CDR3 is TGTGCCAGCAGACCCTGGGCTAGCGGGGCCTCCTACGAGCAGTACTTC. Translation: CASRPWASGASYEQYF.